This T cell receptor beta chain was obtained from a study of T cells after yellow fever vaccination. The wider study: The fractions with low cell numbers were processed using SMART-Seq v4 Ultra Low Input.

Points from the study as a whole: Any FACS-sorted repertoire could hold abundant clonotypes that contaminate it from the bulk population. Subsequent to the booster, the majority of primary-vaccination clones reappeared (96% CD4, 88% CD8).

CDR3 length: 14 amino acids. The germline V gene has CDR1 DFQATT and CDR2 SNEGSKA (reference sequence). V trimming: 3 bases; J trimming: 2 bases; junction bases outside the gene matches: 5. A process of 5'RACE template switching, which added a universal primer site and UMIs, was used to make TCR cDNA. TCRdb fed the 5' RACE reads into MiXCR, producing one record per CDR3 protein. The table has 300,000 to 400,000 distinct CDR3 sequences, approximately 12% seen once. In the case of this clonotype: Its antigen is unknown.

The origin of this receptor is a man between 18 and 29 years old who received the YFV17D yellow fever vaccine. The chain is built from TRBV20-1 and TRBJ2-3; 7 positions match TRBD2. The sample here was CD4+ T cells sorted from PBMCs, taken 15 days after the yellow fever booster vaccination. The CDR3: CSASPGGLTDTQYF. The CDR3 bases are TGCAGTGCTAGCCCGGGGGGACTCACAGATACGCAGTATTTT.